These 2 T cell receptor beta chains were all obtained from the same sample, sequenced in a study of tumor-infiltrating lymphocytes in primary liver carcinoma. Starting material of approximately 500 ng total RNA yielded TCR beta cDNA via a constant-region primer. It was through three nested multiplex PCR rounds of slightly modified ARM-PCR that TCR beta libraries arose. The study ran its first two PCR rounds for around 10 cycles each, using TRBV1-TRBV30 forward primers and a C-beta reverse primer. TCRdb re-derived calls from the multiplex PCR reads in MiXCR, one entry per CDR3 protein. The sample has 100,000 to 150,000 distinct CDR3 sequences; 64% are singletons. Starting material for RNA and DNA co-extraction consisted of roughly 19-31 mg of unsorted bulk tissue. What was sequenced was liver tumor tissue from sampling region 3. Specified subset: tumor region T3, left-lateral pole. The origin of the receptors is an older woman with primary liver carcinoma and hepatitis B virus infection.

This clonotype appeared many times. This chain joins TRBV4-1 and TRBJ1-1; TRBD1 matches at 10 bases. CDR3 length equals 15 residues. Trimming cost V 3 bases and J 9 bases; bases outside gene matches: 10. Germline V lookup: CDR1 MGHRA, CDR2 YSYEKL. The CDR3 sequence is CASSQTGGEGGKAFF. CDR3 DNA: TGCGCCAGCAGCCAGACAGGGGGCGAGGGAGGAAAAGCTTTCTTT.

With regard to this clonotype: With a much larger clone just one base away, this may be a read error. CDR3 sequence reads: CASSPPDWGGYEQYF. In nucleotides, the CDR3 is TGTGCCAGCAGCCCCCCGGACTGGGGGGGATACGAGCAGTACTTC. The chain has TRBV11-3 and TRBJ2-7; 7 nucleotides line up with TRBD2. Germline V lookup: CDR1 SGHNT, CDR2 YENEEA. CDR3 length: 15 amino acids. After removal of 5 bases from V and 4 bases from J, the junction contained 11 bases not matched to a gene. The full variable domain, its missing parts supplied by reference TRBV11-3 and TRBJ2-7, is EAGVVQSPRYKIIEKKQPVAFWCNPISGHNTLYWYLQNLGQGPELLIRYENEEAVDDSQLPKDRFSAERLKGVDSTLKIQPAELGDSAVYLCASSPPDWGGYEQYFGPGTRLTVT.